These 30 T cell receptor beta chains came from one sample sequenced in a study of T-cell reconstitution after alpha-beta-depleted transplantation in children (dated by TCRdb to about 2016). The sample's treatment or condition label is to be understood as: allogeneic hematopoietic cell transplantation with graft depleted of TCRalphabeta T cells and CD19 B cells. Library prep was done by PCR. The sample was run on an Illumina HiSeq 2500. To normalize quantification of the TCRbeta repertoire, the TCR libraries were built with molecular barcoding that relied on unique molecular identifiers. TCRdb applied fastp at Q25 and MiXCR to the public reads, then kept only in-frame beta chains. Identical CDR3 protein sequences are pooled into one entry, listed with their most common genes and DNA. This sample gives 250,000 to 300,000 distinct CDR3 sequences in total; 10% of them show up just once. Clones ranked in the top ten supply over 6% of the sample.

The input for sequencing was PBMCs, taken before TCRalphabeta/CD19-depleted stem cell transplant. The receptors shown here come from a boy younger than two with acute myeloid leukemia, due to receive a stem cell transplant.

Ten or more counts support this clonotype. The chain employs TRBV12-3 or TRBV12-4 and TRBJ2-7, with 9 bases matching TRBD1. The CDR3 has 15 residues. Unmatched junction bases numbered 6, after V lost 6 bases and J lost 0 bases. The CDR3 DNA is TGTGCCAGCAGCCTTAGGACAGGGGCCTCCTACGAGCAGTACTTC. This gives the protein CASSLRTGASYEQYF.

This clonotype occurred many times. The chain carries TRBV2 and TRBJ1-4; TRBD1 matches 7 bases. With 6 bases clipped from V and 8 bases from J, the junction kept 3 bases outside the gene matches. CDR1 is SNHLY and CDR2 is FYNNEI in the germline V gene. There are 12 residues in the CDR3. CDR3 sequence reads: CASSEQGEKLFF. The CDR3 region has the DNA TGTGCCAGCAGCGAACAGGGGGAAAAACTGTTTTTT.

The sample holds many counts of this clonotype. The chain recombines TRBV9 with TRBJ2-1, with 7 positions matching TRBD1. V dropped 1 base and J dropped 4; count of bases not matched to a gene: 5. The CDR3 has 15 residues. In germline, CDR1 is SGDLS, CDR2 YYNGEE. CDR3 sequence (DNA): TGTGCCAGCAGCGTACCGGGACAGCTTTACAATGAGCAGTTCTTC. Its translation: CASSVPGQLYNEQFF.

This clonotype was seen ten or more times. The rearrangement uses TRBV12-3 or TRBV12-4 and TRBJ2-1; 7 bases map to TRBD1. The CDR3 length is 15 residues. Trimming took 4 bases from V and 3 from J; bases not matched to a gene: 6. CDR3 amino acids: CASSYRQGLYNEQFF. In DNA form, the CDR3 reads TGTGCCAGCAGTTATCGACAGGGCCTCTACAATGAGCAGTTCTTC.

V and J are TRBV11-3 and TRBJ2-7; no clear D. Germline V gives CDR1 SGHNT, CDR2 YENEEA. This CDR3 is built from 15 residues. The V and J ends lost 1 base and 2 bases respectively, with 12 bases between them. Here the CDR3 reads CASSLVDRTTYEQYF. CDR3 nucleotide sequence: TGTGCCAGCAGCTTAGTTGACCGAACTACCTACGAGCAGTACTTC.

The sample holds a few counts of this clonotype. The chain has TRBV6-2 or TRBV6-3 and TRBJ1-5, with 7 bases aligning to TRBD1. Trimming removed 2 bases from V and 3 bases from J; junction bases left unmatched: 10. The CDR3 has 17 amino acids. Germline V lookup: CDR1 MNHEY, CDR2 SVGEGT. Here the CDR3 DNA reads TGTGCCAGCAGTTACGGGTCCAAGACAGGGACCAATCAGCCCCAGCATTTT. Translation: CASSYGSKTGTNQPQHF.

This clonotype was seen repeatedly, ten times or more. This sequence joins TRBV27 and TRBJ2-7; maybe TRBD2 (6 bases). Germline V CDR1 and CDR2: MNHEY, SMNVEV (reference sequence). Trimming removed 3 bases at V and 5 bases at J, with 11 bases between. The CDR3 spans 13 residues. The CDR3 nucleotides read TGTGCCAGCAGTTTTTGGGGAGGTAACGAGCAGTACTTC. It encodes CASSFWGGNEQYF.

This clonotype was detected many times. The chain is built from TRBV4-2 and TRBJ2-2; maybe TRBD1 (6 bases). CDR3 length: 17 amino acids. Germline CDR1 reads LGHNA; CDR2 reads YNFKEQ. Trimming stripped 0 bases from V and 1 base from J, with 12 bases between. The CDR3 bases are TGTGCCAGCAGCCAAGACGGCTCAGGGGTGAACACCGGGGAGCTGTTTTTT. As protein: CASSQDGSGVNTGELFF.

This clonotype was counted many times. This chain joins TRBV20-1 and TRBJ2-3; D remains ambiguous. This CDR3 region has 15 residues. With 0 bases removed from V and 0 bases from J, the gap between germline ends came to 10 bases. Germline V gives CDR1 DFQATT, CDR2 SNEGSKA (reference sequence). CDR3 sequence (DNA): TGCAGTGCTAGAGATACTCGAGGAAGCACAGATACGCAGTATTTT. Protein: CSARDTRGSTDTQYF.

This clonotype was seen repeatedly, ten times or more. J is TRBJ1-1 and V is TRBV4-2; D perhaps matches TRBD1 (5 bases). Germline lookup yields CDR1 LGHNA and CDR2 YNFKEQ. Trimming shortened V by 1 base and J by 2 bases, and 11 bases separated the two germline ends. The CDR3 contains 15 residues. CDR3 coding DNA: TGTGCCAGCAGCCAAGTGTGGCAGGGAAACACTGAAGCTTTCTTT. The encoded protein is CASSQVWQGNTEAFF.

As concerns this clonotype: This may be a read error: a much more frequent sequence differs by one nucleotide. The V and J genes are TRBV6-5 and TRBJ2-7; 7 nucleotides line up with TRBD2. The CDR3 covers 16 residues. Germline assignment: CDR1 MNHEY and CDR2 SVGAGI. In nucleotides, the CDR3 is TGTGCCAGCAGTTACCTCCGGCGGGAAGGGAGGGGCGAGCAGCACTTC. Protein: CASSYLRREGRGEQHF.

This clonotype showed up many times. The chain joins TRBV6-2 or TRBV6-3 to TRBJ2-7, with D perhaps matching TRBD2 (5 bases). The CDR3 has 12 residues. CDR1 and CDR2 (germline): MNHEY, SVGEGT. Trimming left V 6 bases short and J 5 bases short, with 11 bases between. This CDR3 reads CASRRGSHEQYF. The DNA for the CDR3 is TGTGCCAGCAGACGGGGATCGCACGAGCAGTACTTC.

The V and J genes are TRBV7-8 and TRBJ2-2, with TRBD1 identical over 9 bases. The ends lost 4 bases at V and 7 bases at J; junction bases unmatched: 7. Germline V gives CDR1 SGHVS, CDR2 FQNEAQ. CDR3 length: 15 residues. The CDR3 spells CASSWDRDLVGELFF. DNA for the CDR3: TGTGCCAGCAGCTGGGACAGGGACTTGGTCGGGGAGCTGTTTTTT.

The chain employs TRBV6-2 or TRBV6-3 and TRBJ2-4; a weak D match, TRBD1 (6 bases). Trimming left V 1 base short and J 6 bases short, with 7 bases between. The CDR3 totals 13 residues. Per germline, CDR1 MNHEY and CDR2 SVGEGT. The CDR3 DNA sequence: TGTGCCAGCAGTTACTTAGGGGGAAACATTCAGTACTTC. This sequence encodes CASSYLGGNIQYF.

Comments on this clonotype: A much larger clone lies one base from this, so it may be a read error. The chain employs TRBV29-1 and TRBJ1-1, with 9 bases matching TRBD1. J was trimmed by 3 bases and V by 6 bases; bases with no gene match: 11. This CDR3 region has 15 residues. Looked up from germline, CDR1 is SQVTM and CDR2 is ANQGSEA. The CDR3: CSVVRDRVADTEAFF. The CDR3 DNA reads TGCAGCGTCGTACGGGACAGGGTTGCCGACACTGAAGCTTTCTTT.

This clonotype was counted ten times or more. The rearrangement links TRBV5-4 to TRBJ2-5; 11 bases line up with TRBD1. The trim removed 3 bases at V and 5 bases at J, leaving 9 bases unmatched. Germline CDR1 SGHNT, CDR2 YYREEE (reference sequence). There are 16 residues in the CDR3. The CDR3 region has the DNA TGTGCCAGCAGCTCGGGGACAGGGGGTAGTAGGGAGACCCAGTACTTC. It yields the protein CASSSGTGGSRETQYF.

This clonotype has a count of ten or more. The genes are TRBV24-1 and TRBJ2-1; 9 bases line up with TRBD1. Trimming at V came to 5 bases and at J to 6 bases, leaving 7 bases not matched to a gene. The CDR3 runs to 15 residues. Per the germline V gene, CDR1 is KGHDR and CDR2 is SFDVKD. This CDR3 is CATSAQTGGFNEQFF. The CDR3 coding sequence is TGTGCCACCAGTGCCCAGACAGGGGGTTTCAATGAGCAGTTCTTC.

This clonotype was detected ten times or more. The chain employs TRBV18 and TRBJ2-3, with 9 positions matching TRBD2. CDR3 length: 17 amino acids. The J segment lost 2 bases and the V segment lost 1 base, leaving 7 bases of the junction unmatched. Germline lookup yields CDR1 KGHSH and CDR2 LQKENI. The CDR3 protein is CASSPLVSGRSTDTQYF. In nucleotides, the CDR3 is TGTGCCAGCTCACCACTAGTGAGCGGGAGGTCCACAGATACGCAGTATTTT. The variable domain in full, with the rest retrieved from reference TRBV18 and TRBJ2-3, is NAGVMQNPRHLVRRRGQEARLRCSPMKGHSHVYWYRQLPEEGLKFMVYLQKENIIDESGMPKERFSAEFPKEGPSILRIQQVVRGDSAAYFCASSPLVSGRSTDTQYFGPGTRLTVL.

This clonotype was seen at least ten times. J is TRBJ2-7 and V is TRBV9; TRBD1 or TRBD2 may be the D gene (5 bases each). Germline loops: CDR1 SGDLS, CDR2 YYNGEE. Trimming left V 0 bases short and J 2 bases short, with 9 bases between. This CDR3 spans 14 amino acids. The CDR3 loop is CASSVGDGPYEQYF. As DNA, the CDR3 is TGTGCCAGCAGCGTAGGGGACGGCCCCTACGAGCAGTACTTC. Full variable domain (remainder filled in from reference TRBV9 and TRBJ2-7): DSGVTQTPKHLITATGQRVTLRCSPRSGDLSVYWYQQSLDQGLQFLIQYYNGEERAKGNILERFSAQQFPDLHSELNLSSLELGDSALYFCASSVGDGPYEQYFGPGTRLTVT.

This clonotype was recorded many times. This chain joins TRBV28 and TRBJ2-7; no clear D gene. Germline assignment: CDR1 MDHEN and CDR2 SYDVKM. The CDR3 has 14 residues. V lost 2 bases, J lost 1 base, and 9 bases lay in between. The CDR3 protein is CASSLESSSYEQYF. The CDR3 DNA follows: TGTGCCAGCAGTTTAGAGAGTTCTTCCTACGAGCAGTACTTC.

This clonotype has at least ten counts. The chain couples TRBV12-3 or TRBV12-4 to TRBJ2-5, with D possibly being TRBD1 (6 bases). V lost 7 bases and J 3 bases, leaving 9 bases between the germline ends. The CDR3 sequence is 12 residues long. The CDR3 sequence: CASIWTEETQYF. The CDR3 DNA is TGTGCCAGCATTTGGACAGAAGAGACCCAGTACTTC.

This clonotype was seen ten or more times. The V gene is TRBV20-1, the J gene TRBJ2-3; 10 bases fit TRBD2. V was pared by 2 bases and J by 3 bases, with 2 bases of the junction left unmatched. Germline CDR1 is DFQATT and CDR2 is SNEGSKA (reference sequence). CDR3 length: 14 residues. CDR3 amino acids: CSARPGLATDTQYF. The CDR3 DNA reads TGCAGTGCTAGACCGGGACTAGCGACAGATACGCAGTATTTT.

In its sample, this clonotype was seen a few times. The chain joins TRBV4-2 to TRBJ2-1; no reliable D call. CDR1 is LGHNA and CDR2 is YNFKEQ in the germline V gene. V lost 4 bases and J lost 6, with 7 bases in between. The CDR3 consists of 12 residues. CDR3 nucleotides: TGTGCCAGCAGCCCGGACCTCAATGAGCAGTTCTTC. It encodes CASSPDLNEQFF.

This clonotype was counted only a few times. The rearrangement links TRBV7-9 to TRBJ2-3; 10 bases map to TRBD1. The CDR3 spans 15 residues. V lost 6 bases to trimming and J lost 1 base; unmatched junction nucleotides: 4. CDR1 is SEHNR, CDR2 FQNEAQ, per germline (reference sequence). CDR3 in amino acids: CASSTGTGGTDTQYF. Here the CDR3 DNA reads TGTGCCAGCAGTACCGGGACAGGGGGCACAGATACGCAGTATTTT.

This clonotype was seen many times. The chain has TRBV15 and TRBJ2-7, with 10 nucleotides matching TRBD1. V shed 8 bases and J 0 bases; nucleotides not matched to a gene: 7. Germline CDR1 reads LNHNV; CDR2 reads YYDKDF (reference sequence). This CDR3 spans 15 amino acids. CDR3 sequence reads: CATGTGTGVSYEQYF. CDR3 in DNA: TGTGCCACCGGTACCGGGACAGGGGTCTCCTACGAGCAGTACTTC. The full variable domain, with the rest looked up from reference TRBV15 and TRBJ2-7, is DAMVIQNPRYQVTQFGKPVTLSCSQTLNHNVMYWYQQKSSQAPKLLFHYYDKDFNNEADTPDNFQSRRPNTSFCFLDIRSPGLGDTAMYLCATGTGTGVSYEQYFGPGTRLTVT.

This clonotype appeared many times. The chain carries TRBV20-1 and TRBJ2-4; D unresolved. This CDR3 contains 13 residues. From germline, CDR1 is DFQATT and CDR2 SNEGSKA (reference sequence). V was trimmed by 2 bases and J by 0 bases, leaving 5 bases between them. The chain's CDR3 is CSARSKAKNIQYF. CDR3 DNA: TGCAGTGCTAGATCGAAAGCCAAAAACATTCAGTACTTC.

This clonotype was detected many times. This rearrangement joins TRBV29-1 to TRBJ1-1, with 10 bases aligning to TRBD1. From germline, CDR1 is SQVTM and CDR2 ANQGSEA. This CDR3 is built from 14 residues. The trim removed 6 bases at V and 0 bases at J, leaving 4 bases unmatched. CDR3 bases: TGCAGCGTGGGGACAGGGGCCCTGAACACTGAAGCTTTCTTT. It specifies CSVGTGALNTEAFF.

This clonotype was counted at least ten times. This chain connects TRBV2 to TRBJ2-7, with 9 bases matching TRBD1. V lost 6 bases and J lost 1; bases outside the gene matches: 4. Germline loops: CDR1 SNHLY, CDR2 FYNNEI. CDR3 length: 14 residues. The CDR3 sequence: CASSSQGASYEQYF. CDR3 bases: TGTGCCAGCAGCTCACAGGGGGCATCCTACGAGCAGTACTTC.

This clonotype was observed many times. This sequence joins TRBV28 and TRBJ1-1; TRBD1 agrees at 8 bases. Germline assignment: CDR1 MDHEN and CDR2 SYDVKM. This CDR3 has 14 residues. J gave up 1 base and V 5 bases, and 3 bases lay outside the gene matches. CDR3 in amino acids: CASSEDRGNTEAFF. DNA of the CDR3: TGTGCCAGCAGTGAAGACAGGGGGAACACTGAAGCTTTCTTT. The full variable domain, in which reference TRBV28 and TRBJ1-1 provide the parts outside the CDR3, is DVKVTQSSRYLVKRTGEKVFLECVQDMDHENMFWYRQDPGLGLRLIYFSYDVKMKEKGDIPEGYSVSREKKERFSLILESASTNQTSMYLCASSEDRGNTEAFFGQGTRLTVV.

This clonotype occurred a few times. The V gene is TRBV5-1, the J gene TRBJ1-2; 8 nucleotides agree with TRBD1. Trimming cost V 4 bases and J 8 bases; bases outside gene matches: 13. The CDR3 runs 15 residues. From germline, CDR1 is SGHRS and CDR2 YFSETQ. CDR3 in DNA: TGCGCCAGCAGCCCCTGGGCTGGACAGGGCGGAGGCTACACCTTC. Encoded protein: CASSPWAGQGGGYTF. Full variable domain (rest looked up from reference TRBV5-1 and TRBJ1-2): KAGVTQTPRYLIKTRGQQVTLSCSPISGHRSVSWYQQTPGQGLQFLFEYFSETQRNKGNFPGRFSGRQFSNSRSEMNVSTLELGDSALYLCASSPWAGQGGGYTFGSGTRLTVV.